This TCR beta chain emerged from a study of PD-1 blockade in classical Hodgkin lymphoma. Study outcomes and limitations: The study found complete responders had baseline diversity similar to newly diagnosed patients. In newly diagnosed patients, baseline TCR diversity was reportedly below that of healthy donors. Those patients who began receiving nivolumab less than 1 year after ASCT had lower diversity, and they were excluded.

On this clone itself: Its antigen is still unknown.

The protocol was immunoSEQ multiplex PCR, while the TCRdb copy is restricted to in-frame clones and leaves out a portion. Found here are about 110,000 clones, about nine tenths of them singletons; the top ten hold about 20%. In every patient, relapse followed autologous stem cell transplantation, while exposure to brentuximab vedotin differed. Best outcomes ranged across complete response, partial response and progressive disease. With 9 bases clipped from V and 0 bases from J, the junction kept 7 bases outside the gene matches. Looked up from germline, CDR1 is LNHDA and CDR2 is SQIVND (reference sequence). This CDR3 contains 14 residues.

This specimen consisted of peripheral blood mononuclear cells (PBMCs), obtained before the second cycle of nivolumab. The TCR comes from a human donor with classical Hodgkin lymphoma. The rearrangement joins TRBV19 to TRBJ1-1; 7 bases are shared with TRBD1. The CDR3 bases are TGTGCCAGCCTACAGGGGACTATGAACACTGAAGCTTTCTTT. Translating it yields CASLQGTMNTEAFF.